The 13 T cell receptor beta chains reported below all come from one sample, sequenced in a study of T cells in Graves' hyperthyroidism and ophthalmopathy. Amplification targeted TCR beta CDR3 regions from RNA transcripts. With the HTBI primer set, the TCR CDR3 went through a first round of RT-PCR. TCRdb ran MiXCR on the multiplex PCR reads and lists one entry per CDR3 protein. The sample lists about 480,000 distinct CDR3 sequences, under 15% occurring once. Input material: blood. The receptors derive from a woman between 18 and 29 years old with Graves' hyperthyroidism.

In its sample, this clonotype was seen many times. V usage is TRBV12-3 or TRBV12-4 and J usage is TRBJ2-7; 8 bases are a match to TRBD2. V lost 5 bases, J lost 4 bases, and 10 bases stayed unmatched. The CDR3 has 15 amino acids. Here the CDR3 reads CASSRVPGLVYEQYF. CDR3 DNA: TGTGCCAGCAGTAGGGTACCGGGACTAGTGTACGAGCAGTACTTC.

The genes are TRBV5-1 and TRBJ2-6; 12 bases align to TRBD1. Germline CDR1 is SGHRS and CDR2 is YFSETQ. V was clipped by 7 bases and J by 2 bases; unmatched bases: 13. The CDR3 is 19 residues long. The CDR3 DNA reads as TGCGCCAGCTGGACCGGGACAGGGGGCTCCCGGACTGGGGCCAACGTCCTGACTTTC. Encoded protein: CASWTGTGGSRTGANVLTF.

This clonotype appeared many times. The V gene is TRBV27, the J gene TRBJ2-7; D not certain. The CDR3 length is 13 residues. CDR1 and CDR2 (germline): MNHEY, SMNVEV (reference sequence). The V and J ends lost 3 bases and 4 bases respectively, with 10 bases between them. CDR3 DNA: TGTGCCAGCAGTTTTGACCATCTTTACGAGCAGTACTTC. As protein: CASSFDHLYEQYF.

The chain links TRBV7-6 to TRBJ2-6; D unclear. The CDR3 has 19 amino acids. V was trimmed by 1 base and J by 6 bases, leaving 22 bases between them. Germline V gene lookup returns CDR1 SGHVS and CDR2 FNYEAQ. The CDR3 DNA sequence: TGTGCCAGCAGCTTAGTTCAAGGCACCCTCGTGGGTGAGGCCAACGTCCTGACTTTC. This codes for CASSLVQGTLVGEANVLTF.

The chain combines TRBV10-3 with TRBJ2-2; 8 nucleotides align to TRBD2. Trimming took 7 bases from V and 5 from J; bases not matched to a gene: 6. The CDR3 has 14 residues. Germline lookup yields CDR1 ENHRY and CDR2 SYGVKD. The CDR3, as DNA: TGTGCCATCACCAGCGGGAGTGTGACCGGGGAGCTGTTTTTT. Translated: CAITSGSVTGELFF.

This clonotype was found many times. The V gene is TRBV30, the J gene TRBJ2-1, with 8 bases aligning to TRBD2. The CDR3 sequence is 13 residues long. Germline CDR1 and CDR2: GTSNPN and SVGIG (reference sequence). V dropped 0 bases and J dropped 8; count of bases not matched to a gene: 3. The CDR3 loop is CAWSVGGRYEQFF. The DNA for the CDR3 is TGTGCCTGGAGTGTAGGCGGGAGGTATGAGCAGTTCTTC.

This clonotype has more than one count but fewer than ten. Given the absence of the conserved phenylalanine or tryptophan at the CDR3 end, a read error is likely. The chain uses TRBV10-3 and TRBJ1-5; D unresolved. The CDR3 runs to 14 residues. The germline V gene encodes CDR1 ENHRY and CDR2 SYGVKD. The V gene lost 7 bases and the J gene lost 4 bases, with 14 bases spanning the gap. CDR3 DNA: TGTGCCATCAACGATCCGGGCCGGAATCAGCCCCAGCATTCT. Translating gives CAINDPGRNQPQHS.

The chain joins TRBV6-2 or TRBV6-3 to TRBJ2-5, with 9 bases identical to TRBD2. Per germline, CDR1 MNHEY and CDR2 SVGEGT. V dropped 6 bases and J dropped 5; count of bases not matched to a gene: 13. The CDR3 consists of 16 residues. The CDR3 sequence: CASRSGLAPPMETQYF. DNA for the CDR3: TGTGCCAGCAGGTCCGGACTAGCGCCACCCATGGAGACCCAGTACTTC.

This clonotype was seen ten or more times. The J gene is TRBJ2-3, the V gene TRBV7-2, with TRBD1 as a possible D gene (5 bases). The CDR3 totals 14 residues. Deletions cut 8 bases from V and 4 bases from J, with 16 bases between. Germline CDR1 and CDR2: SGHTA and FQGNSA. CDR3 bases: TGTGCCAGCTCACCAGGGCAGGGCCCAGATACGCAGTATTTT. Protein product: CASSPGQGPDTQYF.

This clonotype was picked up a small number of times. In nucleotides, the CDR3 is TGTGCCAGCAGCGTAGTTGGGAGCTCCTACGAGCAGTACTTC. Its translation is CASSVVGSSYEQYF. J is TRBJ2-7 and V is TRBV9; TRBD2 is a possible D gene (5 bases). Looked up from germline, CDR1 is SGDLS and CDR2 is YYNGEE. This CDR3 region has 14 residues. With 0 bases removed from V and 0 bases from J, the gap between germline ends came to 7 bases.

The sample holds many counts of this clonotype. The CDR3 here is CASSLRAGETTEQYF. The CDR3 DNA is TGTGCCAGCAGTTTACGGGCGGGAGAGACGACCGAGCAGTACTTC. The chain uses TRBV12-3 or TRBV12-4 and TRBJ2-7; 7 bases agree with TRBD2. The CDR3 runs to 15 residues. The trim removed 2 bases at V and 6 bases at J, leaving 10 bases unmatched.

This clonotype was seen many times. V is TRBV29-1 and J is TRBJ2-2; D gene unclear. The CDR3 consists of 13 residues. Looked up from germline, CDR1 is SQVTM and CDR2 is ANQGSEA. The V end lost 3 bases, the J end lost 4 bases, and 9 bases lay between the germline ends. The CDR3 protein is CSVDGSGTGELFF. The CDR3 DNA reads TGCAGCGTTGACGGGTCGGGCACCGGGGAGCTGTTTTTT.

The rearrangement links TRBV9 to TRBJ2-3; D not resolved. This CDR3 has 12 amino acids. With 2 bases removed from V and 7 bases from J, the gap between germline ends came to 8 bases. Germline-derived CDR1 and CDR2 are SGDLS and YYNGEE. For the CDR3, the DNA is TGTGCCAGCAGCGTCGAGGAGAATACGCAGTATTTT. Its translation: CASSVEENTQYF.